This T cell receptor (beta chain) was recovered during a study of blood T cells in healthy people across ages. Study-wide results and limits: Long-lived and aged donors differed, with more naive CD4+ cells and higher diversity in the long-lived. A strong correlation was found between TCR beta diversity and the percentage of naive T cells.

Alongside a J-beta primer mix, a sample-barcoded 5' primer served in a second PCR lasting roughly 7 to 11 cycles. TCRdb used MiXCR to reprocess the 5' RACE reads, holding one entry per CDR3 protein. The repertoire includes some 290,000 distinct CDR3 sequences, around 29% of them detected once, and approximately 28% sits in the top ten. In this sample, this clonotype turned up a few times. Its antigen remains unidentified. The germline gene is not matched at one end of the junction; a read error may be the cause. The length of the CDR3 is 15 residues. Germline lookup yields CDR1 KGHSH and CDR2 LQKENI. The sequencing input was blood. The V call is TRBV18, the J call TRBJ2-1; TRBD2 agrees at 9 bases. This sequence originates from a woman aged 70-85 years in good health. The CDR3 reads CASSLLAGDRNGQFF. The CDR3 region has the DNA TGTGCCAGCTCACTTTTAGCGGGAGATCGGAATGGGCAGTTCTTC.